The entry below describes one T cell receptor beta chain. The antigen remains unidentified. This entry is derived from a study of CD8 T cell repertoires and HIV-1 epitope variants. Study-wide background: Twenty-five autologous and known Gag and Nef epitope variant peptides each stimulated T cells separately. Cultures ran roughly ten days, with IL-2, IL-7 and IL-15 added on days 3 and 7.

The repertoire was sequenced with immunoSEQ multiplex PCR; TCRdb's copy has only in-frame clones and lacks some. The sample consists of around 6,400 clones, roughly two thirds of them appearing once. The origin of this receptor is a male donor with HIV. Sequenced input: cultured CD8+ T cells derived from PBMCs.

The DNA for the CDR3 is TGTGCCAGCAGTTACTCTGTTGACAACCTCTACGAGCAGTACTTC. This translates into CASSYSVDNLYEQYF. The rearrangement uses TRBV6-5 and TRBJ2-7; D not certain. Germline CDR1 and CDR2: MNHEY and SVGAGI. V shed 0 bases and J shed 3 bases, with 12 bases lying between them. The CDR3 has 15 residues.